These 27 T cell receptor beta chains originate from one sample sequenced in a study of CD8+ T cells in alopecia areata. Treatment: oral pan-JAK inhibitor, 5-10 mg twice daily. Following extraction, RNA underwent reverse transcription to cDNA, which served as the sequencing template. Clones were read by immunoSEQ multiplex PCR, and TCRdb kept only the in-frame ones, dropping some. The table includes over 150,000 clones, around 60% detected once. The starting material was CD8+ T cells sorted from blood, obtained at week 24, from a patient treated with tofacitinib. The source of these receptors is a human donor with alopecia areata.

This clone was seen only a few times. The genes are TRBV7-9 and TRBJ2-5; TRBD1 is a possible D gene (6 bases). The CDR3 length is 17 residues. With 2 bases removed from V and 5 bases from J, the gap between germline ends came to 21 bases. From germline, CDR1 is SEHNR and CDR2 FQNEAQ (reference sequence). CDR3 loop: CASSLSEDSRLRETQYF. In DNA form, the CDR3 reads TGTGCCAGCAGCTTATCTGAGGACAGCCGGCTCCGGGAGACCCAGTACTTC.

The chain joins TRBV11-1 to TRBJ1-5, with D unclear. This CDR3 has 13 residues. V was trimmed by 2 bases and J by 6 bases, leaving 8 bases between them. CDR1 and CDR2 (germline): SGHAT, FQDESV (reference sequence). CDR3 sequence (DNA): TGTGCCAGCAGCTTATCGGTCGGTCAGCCCCAGCATTTT. This encodes CASSLSVGQPQHF.

This chain uses TRBV29-1 with TRBJ2-1, with D perhaps TRBD1 or TRBD2 (5 bases each). The ends were cut back, 7 bases at V and 3 bases at J, with 13 bases in the middle. The CDR3 is made up of 13 amino acids. Germline V gene sequence: CDR1 SQVTM, CDR2 ANQGSEA. DNA for the CDR3: TGCAGCGCCCCAGGGACCAACTACAATGAGCAGTTCTTC. It translates to CSAPGTNYNEQFF.

This clone turned up a few times. The CDR3 here is CASNERRSEEAKNIQYF. In nucleotides, the CDR3 is TGTGCCAGCAACGAACGACGGTCGGAGGAGGCCAAAAACATTCAGTACTTC. The V and J genes are TRBV21-1 and TRBJ2-4; TRBD2 is taken as the D call from the table, unchecked against the DNA. TRBV21-1 is given as a pseudogene. The CDR3 extends over 17 amino acids.

This clone was seen just once. This chain joins TRBV27 and TRBJ2-5; 8 nucleotides agree with TRBD1. The junction had 6 bases not matched to a gene; V was cut back by 5 bases and J by 1 base. This CDR3 has 15 amino acids. CDR1 is MNHEY and CDR2 is SMNVEV in the germline V gene (reference sequence). The CDR3 reads CASSPGTGIQETQYF. As DNA, the CDR3 is TGTGCCAGCAGTCCTGGGACAGGTATCCAAGAGACCCAGTACTTC.

This chain connects TRBV14 to TRBJ2-5; D is ambiguous. The CDR3 has 12 residues. Germline lookup yields CDR1 SGHDN and CDR2 FVKESK. Trimming took off 2 bases at V and 1 base at J, with 2 bases between the two ends. The CDR3 DNA reads as TGTGCCAGCAGCCAATTCCAAGAGACCCAGTACTTC. Its protein is CASSQFQETQYF.

The V and J genes are TRBV13 and TRBJ1-1; a possible D gene is TRBD1 (5 bases). The ends were cut back, 1 base at V and 3 bases at J, with 15 bases in the middle. The CDR3 runs 16 residues. Germline V CDR1 and CDR2: PRHDT, FYEKMQ (reference sequence). The CDR3 DNA reads TGTGCCAGCAGCTTAGTTGGCAGGGCTTCATACACTGAAGCTTTCTTT. Its translation: CASSLVGRASYTEAFF.

The J gene is TRBJ2-7, the V gene TRBV6-5, with 8 bases matching TRBD2. The CDR3 length is 13 residues. With V trimmed by 6 bases and J by 5 bases, 6 bases remained unmatched. Germline lookup yields CDR1 MNHEY and CDR2 SVGAGI. As DNA, the CDR3 is TGTGCCAGCAGACCCGGGACTAGGAACGAGCAGTACTTC. The encoded protein is CASRPGTRNEQYF.

V and J are TRBV4-1 and TRBJ2-7, with D hard to call. Germline V gene data show CDR1 as MGHRA and CDR2 as YSYEKL. CDR3 size: 13 residues. The V end was cut by 0 bases, the J end by 4 bases, with 7 bases between. As DNA, the CDR3 is TGCGCCAGCAGCCAAGATTTGCGGTACGAGCAGTACTTC. This translates into CASSQDLRYEQYF.

Only a few counts were recorded for this clone. The CDR3 DNA reads as TGTGCCAGCGGCCGAACCCAGGGCGCTTTCTTT. It translates to CASGRTQGAFF. The chain couples TRBV2 to TRBJ1-1; perhaps TRBD1 as D (5 bases). The germline V and J ends were trimmed by 8 bases and 11 bases, with 15 bases remaining between them. CDR1 is SNHLY, CDR2 FYNNEI, per germline. This CDR3 is 11 amino acids long.

This clone was counted between two and nine times. The chain recombines TRBV30 with TRBJ1-1, with D maybe TRBD1 (6 bases). The CDR3 consists of 11 residues. Germline CDR1 is GTSNPN and CDR2 is SVGIG (reference sequence). The V and J ends lost 2 bases and 8 bases respectively, with 9 bases between them. CDR3 sequence (DNA): TGTGCCTGGAGTCCCGACAGGGAAGCTTTCTTT. Translation: CAWSPDREAFF.

This clone was observed a handful of times. The chain has TRBV5-1 and TRBJ1-1, with a tentative D call TRBD1 (5 bases). Germline V CDR1 and CDR2: SGHRS, YFSETQ. Trimming cost V 4 bases and J 4 bases, with 20 bases left between them. This CDR3 is built from 16 residues. The DNA for the CDR3 is TGCGCCAGCAGCGCCCGGACACTTTCTCAACGCACTGAAGCTTTCTTT. Protein product: CASSARTLSQRTEAFF.

This rearrangement joins TRBV25-1 to TRBJ1-2, with 7 bases matching TRBD1. Germline lookup yields CDR1 MGHDK and CDR2 SYGVNS. V lost 10 bases and J lost 4; bases outside the gene matches: 6. CDR3 length equals 12 residues. CDR3 in amino acids: CATSQGIYGYTF. The DNA of the CDR3 is TGTGCCACCTCACAGGGGATCTATGGCTACACCTTC.

This clone was seen only a few times. The chain joins TRBV6-5 to TRBJ2-7; D is possibly TRBD1 (5 bases). Germline lookup yields CDR1 MNHEY and CDR2 SVGAGI. V shed 6 bases and J shed 3 bases, with 9 bases lying between them. The CDR3 consists of 12 residues. The chain's CDR3 is CASRATGYEQYF. CDR3 bases: TGTGCCAGCAGAGCAACAGGCTACGAGCAGTACTTC.

This clone has just a few counts. This rearrangement joins TRBV5-1 to TRBJ2-2; no definite D call. The length of the CDR3 is 14 residues. Looked up from germline, CDR1 is SGHRS and CDR2 is YFSETQ. Trimming took 0 bases from V and 4 from J, leaving 7 bases between them. This CDR3 reads CASSLAKGTGELFF. CDR3 nucleotide sequence: TGCGCCAGCAGCTTGGCCAAGGGCACCGGGGAGCTGTTTTTT.

This clone was counted between two and nine times. The CDR3 DNA is TGTGCTAGTGGTTCAGGGCGAGGGGGGCAAGGACTTTACGAGCAGTACTTC. Its protein is CASGSGRGGQGLYEQYF. The rearrangement joins TRBV12-5 to TRBJ2-7, with D perhaps TRBD1 or TRBD2 (6 bases each). This CDR3 is 17 amino acids long. Germline loops: CDR1 LGHNT, CDR2 FRNRAP. V gave up 4 bases and J gave up 4 bases, with 23 bases separating them.

The chain carries TRBV5-1 and TRBJ2-3; D gene ambiguous. CDR3 size: 12 residues. V was trimmed by 1 base and J by 4 bases, leaving 4 bases between them. The germline V gene has CDR1 SGHRS and CDR2 YFSETQ. CDR3 sequence reads: CASSLSADTQYF. For the CDR3, the DNA is TGCGCCAGCAGCTTGTCGGCAGATACGCAGTATTTT. The whole variable domain, filled in from reference TRBV5-1 and TRBJ2-3, reads KAGVTQTPRYLIKTRGQQVTLSCSPISGHRSVSWYQQTPGQGLQFLFEYFSETQRNKGNFPGRFSGRQFSNSRSEMNVSTLELGDSALYLCASSLSADTQYFGPGTRLTVL.

The chain couples TRBV7-2 to TRBJ2-4; the match to TRBD1 covers 8 bases. This CDR3 region has 16 residues. V dropped 1 base and J dropped 7; count of bases not matched to a gene: 9. CDR1 and CDR2 from the germline V gene are SGHTA and FQGNSA. CDR3 nucleotide sequence: TGTGCCAGCAGCTTAGAAATGACAGGGGTTCTGAACATTCAGTACTTC. It translates to CASSLEMTGVLNIQYF.

This clone showed up just once. The chain links TRBV29-1 to TRBJ1-2; 9 bases map to TRBD1. This CDR3 has 14 amino acids. The germline V gene encodes CDR1 SQVTM and CDR2 ANQGSEA. The V segment lost 7 bases and the J segment 6 bases; nucleotides outside the gene matches: 12. The CDR3 reads CSAGWDRVDDGYTF. As DNA, the CDR3 is TGCAGCGCCGGATGGGACAGGGTCGATGATGGCTACACCTTC.

A few counts support this clone. V usage is TRBV4-1 and J usage is TRBJ2-7, with 8 positions matching TRBD1. The CDR3 is made up of 16 amino acids. Germline assignment: CDR1 MGHRA and CDR2 YSYEKL. V trimming: 2 bases; J trimming: 2 bases; junction bases outside the gene matches: 8. The DNA of the CDR3 is TGCGCCAGCAGCCAACCCCCGGACAGGGCCACCTACGAGCAGTACTTC. Protein sequence: CASSQPPDRATYEQYF.

The V and J genes are TRBV6-5 and TRBJ2-2; 7 bases are shared with TRBD1. The length of the CDR3 is 12 residues. Trimming removed 5 bases from V and 9 bases from J; junction bases left unmatched: 3. Germline V gene lookup returns CDR1 MNHEY and CDR2 SVGAGI. CDR3: CASSQGGWELFF. The DNA of the CDR3 is TGTGCCAGCAGTCAAGGGGGCTGGGAGCTGTTTTTT.

This clone turned up a few times. The rearrangement links TRBV19 to TRBJ1-5; D is unclear. Trimming removed 3 bases at V and 3 bases at J, with 6 bases between. This CDR3 spans 13 amino acids. Germline lookup yields CDR1 LNHDA and CDR2 SQIVND (reference sequence). This CDR3 reads CASSMRLNQPQHF. CDR3 bases: TGTGCCAGTAGTATGCGGCTCAATCAGCCCCAGCATTTT.

The chain combines TRBV5-6 with TRBJ1-6; 7 nucleotides agree with TRBD1. CDR1 and CDR2 from the germline V gene are SGHDT and YYEEEE. The CDR3 has 16 residues. Losses at the gene ends were 0 bases for V and 10 bases for J; bases not matched to a gene: 10. The CDR3 sequence: CASSLALSGGLSPLHF. CDR3 coding DNA: TGTGCCAGCAGCTTGGCCCTATCAGGGGGTCTCTCACCCCTCCACTTT.

Only a few counts were recorded for this clone. The sample has other DNA sequences that encode this CDR3 too. The V call is TRBV29-1, the J call TRBJ1-2; D is perhaps TRBD1 (5 bases). The CDR3 has 12 amino acids. V lost 0 bases and J 4 bases, leaving 6 bases between the germline ends. The germline V gene has CDR1 SQVTM and CDR2 ANQGSEA. The CDR3 DNA follows: TGCAGCGTTGAAGATAGGGGCTATGGCTACACCTTC. It encodes CSVEDRGYGYTF.

This clone was seen only a few times. V gene TRBV29-1 combines with J gene TRBJ2-3, with 11 positions matching TRBD2. The CDR3 loop spans 14 amino acids. The germline V gene has CDR1 SQVTM and CDR2 ANQGSEA. J gave up 1 base and V 7 bases, and 4 bases lay outside the gene matches. CDR3 sequence (DNA): TGCAGCGGCCGACTAGCGGGGCGCACAGATACGCAGTATTTT. As protein: CSGRLAGRTDTQYF.

The chain uses TRBV13 and TRBJ2-1; no clear D gene. Germline V CDR1 and CDR2: PRHDT, FYEKMQ (reference sequence). The germline V and J ends were trimmed by 7 bases and 5 bases, with 21 bases remaining between them. The CDR3 is 16 amino acids. This CDR3 reads CASIPSAVGSHNEQFF. CDR3 nucleotides: TGTGCCAGCATCCCATCCGCGGTTGGTAGCCACAATGAGCAGTTCTTC.

V is TRBV12-5 and J is TRBJ2-2; D ambiguous. This CDR3 region has 18 residues. Germline CDR1 LGHNT, CDR2 FRNRAP. V lost 6 bases and J 3 bases, leaving 23 bases between the germline ends. The CDR3 region has the DNA TGTGCTAGTGGAATTCCTAACTGGATGGTTGAGTACACCGGGGAGCTGTTTTTT. Protein: CASGIPNWMVEYTGELFF.